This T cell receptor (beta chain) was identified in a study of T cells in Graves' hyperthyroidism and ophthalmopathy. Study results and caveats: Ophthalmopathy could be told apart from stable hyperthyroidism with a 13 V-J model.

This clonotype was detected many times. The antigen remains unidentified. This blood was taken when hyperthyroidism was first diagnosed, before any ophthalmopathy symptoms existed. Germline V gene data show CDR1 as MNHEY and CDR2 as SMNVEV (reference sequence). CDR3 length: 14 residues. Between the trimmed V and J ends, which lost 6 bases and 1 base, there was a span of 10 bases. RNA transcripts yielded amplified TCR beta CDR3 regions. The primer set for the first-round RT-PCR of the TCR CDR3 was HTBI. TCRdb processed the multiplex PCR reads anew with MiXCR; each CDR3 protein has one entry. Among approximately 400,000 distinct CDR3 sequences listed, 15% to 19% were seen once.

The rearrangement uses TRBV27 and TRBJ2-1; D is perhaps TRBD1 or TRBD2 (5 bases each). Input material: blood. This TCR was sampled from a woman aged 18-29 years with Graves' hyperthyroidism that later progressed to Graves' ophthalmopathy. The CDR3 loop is CASSGGTSYNEQFF. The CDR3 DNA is TGTGCCAGCAGCGGTGGGACGTCCTACAATGAGCAGTTCTTC.